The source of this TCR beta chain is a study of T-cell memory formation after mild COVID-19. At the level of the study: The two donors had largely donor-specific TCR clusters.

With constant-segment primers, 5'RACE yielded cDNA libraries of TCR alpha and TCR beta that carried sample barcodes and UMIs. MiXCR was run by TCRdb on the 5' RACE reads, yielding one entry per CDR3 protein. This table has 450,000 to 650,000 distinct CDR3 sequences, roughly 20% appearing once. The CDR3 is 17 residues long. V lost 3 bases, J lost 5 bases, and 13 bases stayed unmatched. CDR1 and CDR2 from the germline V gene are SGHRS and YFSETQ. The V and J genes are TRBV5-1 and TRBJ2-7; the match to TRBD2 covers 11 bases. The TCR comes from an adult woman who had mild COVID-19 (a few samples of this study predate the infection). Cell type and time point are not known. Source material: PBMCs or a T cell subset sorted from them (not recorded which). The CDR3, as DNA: TGCGCCAGCAGCTCCGGTAGCGGGAGGGCCGGGGGTCACGAGCAGTACTTC. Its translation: CASSSGSGRAGGHEQYF.